Listed here are 3 T cell receptor beta chains from one sample, sequenced in a study of cytotoxic CD8 clonotypes in ibrutinib-treated CLL. Libraries were prepared by immunoSEQ multiplex PCR; TCRdb keeps only in-frame clonotypes and omits some of them. The sample lists some 20,000 clones, approximately 72% occurring once. Sequenced here: PBMCs, sampled before ibrutinib treatment. These receptors came from a human donor with chronic lymphocytic leukemia.

This chain joins TRBV18 and TRBJ1-1, with D unclear. Trimming stripped 3 bases from V and 0 bases from J, with 5 bases between. There are 13 residues in the CDR3. Germline V gives CDR1 KGHSH, CDR2 LQKENI. The CDR3 is CASSPSLNTEAFF. DNA for the CDR3: TGTGCCAGCTCACCGTCGTTGAACACTGAAGCTTTCTTT.

Concerning this clone itself: At one end the junction does not follow the germline gene, possibly because of a read error. The V and J genes are TRBV7-7 and TRBJ2-5, with 7 bases fitting TRBD2. Per the germline V gene, CDR1 is SSHAT and CDR2 is FNYEAQ (reference sequence). The CDR3 is 13 residues long. The CDR3 DNA reads as TGTGCTAGCAGCCCGGGGACTAAGGGGACCCAGTACTTC. This translates into CASSPGTKGTQYF.

The chain recombines TRBV28 with TRBJ1-2, with D maybe TRBD1 (5 bases). The V and J ends lost 2 bases and 7 bases respectively, with 11 bases between them. The CDR3 contains 13 residues. Germline CDR1 is MDHEN and CDR2 is SYDVKM. The CDR3 nucleotides read TGTGCCAGCAGTTTAGGAGGGGATCGTGGCTACACCTTC. This translates into CASSLGGDRGYTF.